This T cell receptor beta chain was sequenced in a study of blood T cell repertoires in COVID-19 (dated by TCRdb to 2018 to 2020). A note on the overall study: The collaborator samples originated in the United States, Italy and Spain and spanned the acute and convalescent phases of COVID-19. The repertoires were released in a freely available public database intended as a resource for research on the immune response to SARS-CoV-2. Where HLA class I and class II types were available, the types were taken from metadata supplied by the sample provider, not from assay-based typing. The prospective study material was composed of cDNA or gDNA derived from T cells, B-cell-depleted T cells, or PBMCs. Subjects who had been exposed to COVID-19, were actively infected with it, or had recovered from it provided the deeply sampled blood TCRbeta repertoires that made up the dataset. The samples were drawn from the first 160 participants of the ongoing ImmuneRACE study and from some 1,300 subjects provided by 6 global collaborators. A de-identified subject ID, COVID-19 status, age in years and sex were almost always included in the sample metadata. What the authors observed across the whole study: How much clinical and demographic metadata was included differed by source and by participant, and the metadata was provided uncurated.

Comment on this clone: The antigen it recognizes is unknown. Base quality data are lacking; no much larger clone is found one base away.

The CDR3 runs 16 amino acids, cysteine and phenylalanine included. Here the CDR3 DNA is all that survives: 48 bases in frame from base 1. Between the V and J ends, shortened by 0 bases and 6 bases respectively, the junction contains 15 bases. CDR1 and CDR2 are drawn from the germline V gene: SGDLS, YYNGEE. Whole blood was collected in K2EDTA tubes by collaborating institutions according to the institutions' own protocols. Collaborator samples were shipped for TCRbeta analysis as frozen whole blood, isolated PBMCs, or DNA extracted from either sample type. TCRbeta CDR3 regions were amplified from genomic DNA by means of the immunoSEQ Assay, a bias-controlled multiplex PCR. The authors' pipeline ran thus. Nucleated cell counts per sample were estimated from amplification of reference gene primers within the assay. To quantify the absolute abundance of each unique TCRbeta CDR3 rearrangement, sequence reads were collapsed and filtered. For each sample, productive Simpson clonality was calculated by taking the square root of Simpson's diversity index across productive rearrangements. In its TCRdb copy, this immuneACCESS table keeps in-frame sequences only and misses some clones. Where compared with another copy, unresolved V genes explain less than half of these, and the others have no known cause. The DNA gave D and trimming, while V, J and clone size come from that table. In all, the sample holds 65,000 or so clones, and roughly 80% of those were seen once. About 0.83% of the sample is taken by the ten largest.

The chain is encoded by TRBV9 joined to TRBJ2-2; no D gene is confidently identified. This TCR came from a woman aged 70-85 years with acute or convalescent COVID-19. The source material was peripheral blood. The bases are TGTGCCAGCAGCGTAGGTAGTATATCTATCGCCGGGGAGCTGTTTTTT. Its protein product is CASSVGSISIAGELFF.